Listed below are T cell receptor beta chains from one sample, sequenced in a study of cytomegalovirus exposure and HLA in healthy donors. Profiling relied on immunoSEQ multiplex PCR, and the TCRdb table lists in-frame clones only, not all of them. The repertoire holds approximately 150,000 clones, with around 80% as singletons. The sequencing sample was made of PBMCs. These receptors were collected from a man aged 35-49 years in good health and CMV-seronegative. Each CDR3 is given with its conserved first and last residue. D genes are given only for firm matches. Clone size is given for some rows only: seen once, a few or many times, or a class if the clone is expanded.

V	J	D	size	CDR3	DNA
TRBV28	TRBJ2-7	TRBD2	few	CASSSKDLAGALYEQYF	TGTGCCAGCAGTTCGAAAGACCTAGCGGGGGCCCTCTACGAGCAGTACTTC
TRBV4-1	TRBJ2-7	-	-	CASSQAPGYEQYF	TGCGCCAGCAGCCAAGCCCCGGGCTACGAGCAGTACTTC
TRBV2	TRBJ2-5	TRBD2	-	CASRGLAGPGETQYF	TGTGCCAGCAGAGGGCTAGCGGGTCCAGGGGAGACCCAGTACTTC
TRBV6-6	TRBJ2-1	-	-	CASSSRGYNEQFF	TGTGCCAGCAGTTCCAGGGGCTACAATGAGCAGTTCTTC
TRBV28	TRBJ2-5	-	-	CASRRRETQYF	TGTGCCAGCAGACGGCGGGAGACCCAGTACTTC
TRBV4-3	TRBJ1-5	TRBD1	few	CASSQDGQGAQPQHF	TGCGCCAGCAGCCAAGATGGACAGGGTGCTCAGCCCCAGCATTTT
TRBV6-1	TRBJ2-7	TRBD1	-	CASRIQGAHEQYF	TGTGCCAGCAGGATTCAGGGGGCGCACGAGCAGTACTTC
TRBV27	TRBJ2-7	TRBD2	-	CASSHRGGEPYEQYF	TGTGCCAGCAGCCACCGGGGGGGGGAACCCTACGAGCAGTACTTC
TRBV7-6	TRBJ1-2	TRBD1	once	CASSYGTGPNYGYTF	TGTGCCAGCAGCTACGGGACAGGACCGAACTATGGCTACACCTTC
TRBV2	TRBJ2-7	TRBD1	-	CASRYDRVGYEQYF	TGTGCCAGCAGATACGACAGGGTAGGCTACGAGCAGTACTTC
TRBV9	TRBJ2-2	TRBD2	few	CASSVEAGGGLGDTGELFF	TGTGCCAGCAGCGTAGAGGCCGGGGGGGGGCTGGGAGACACCGGGGAGCTGTTTTTT
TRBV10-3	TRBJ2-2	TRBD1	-	CAISGTGPNTGELFF	TGTGCCATCAGTGGGACAGGGCCTAACACCGGGGAGCTGTTTTTT
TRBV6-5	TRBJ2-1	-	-	CASSYSREQFF	TGTGCCAGCAGTTACTCGCGGGAGCAGTTCTTC
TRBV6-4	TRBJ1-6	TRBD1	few	CASSLTGTDSSSPLHF	TGTGCCAGCAGTCTGACAGGGACGGATTCTAGTTCACCCCTCCACTTT
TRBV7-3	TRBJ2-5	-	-	CASSLGGRGTVETQYF	TGTGCCAGCAGCTTGGGGGGTAGGGGGACAGTAGAGACCCAGTACTTC
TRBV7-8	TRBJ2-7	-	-	CASSFSTGSEQYF	TGTGCCAGCAGCTTCTCTACGGGTAGCGAGCAGTACTTC
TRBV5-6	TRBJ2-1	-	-	CASSRTPTDNEQFF	TGTGCCAGCAGCCGCACCCCGACAGACAATGAGCAGTTCTTC
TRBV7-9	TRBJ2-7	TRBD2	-	CASSSSGRGSYEQYF	TGTGCCAGCAGCTCCAGCGGGAGAGGATCCTACGAGCAGTACTTC
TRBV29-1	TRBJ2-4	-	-	CSVGADTKNIQYF	TGCAGCGTCGGTGCCGATACCAAAAACATTCAGTACTTC
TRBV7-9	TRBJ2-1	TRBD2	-	CASSLSSGGVGEQFF	TGTGCCAGCAGCTTATCAAGCGGGGGGGTAGGTGAGCAGTTCTTC
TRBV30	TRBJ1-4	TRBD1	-	CAWSEGTGSEKLFF	TGTGCCTGGAGTGAGGGGACAGGGAGCGAAAAACTGTTTTTT
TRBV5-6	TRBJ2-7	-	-	CASSLEPGENYEQYF	TGTGCCAGCAGCCTCGAACCGGGAGAGAACTACGAGCAGTACTTC
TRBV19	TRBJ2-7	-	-	CASSLAGATYEQYF	TGTGCCAGTAGTCTGGCAGGCGCCACCTACGAGCAGTACTTC
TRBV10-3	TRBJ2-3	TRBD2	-	CAISEVASGRGDTQYF	TGTGCCATCAGTGAGGTGGCTAGCGGGAGGGGGGATACGCAGTATTTT
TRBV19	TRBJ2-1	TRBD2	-	CASSIADTSGSYNEQFF	TGTGCCAGTAGTATCGCCGATACTAGCGGGAGCTACAATGAGCAGTTCTTC
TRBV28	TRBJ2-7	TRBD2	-	CASSPSPSTSGDSYEQYF	TGTGCCAGCAGCCCTAGCCCATCGACTAGCGGGGACTCCTACGAGCAGTACTTC
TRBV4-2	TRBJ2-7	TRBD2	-	CASSQDLAESSYEQYF	TGTGCCAGCAGCCAAGATCTAGCGGAGAGCTCCTACGAGCAGTACTTC
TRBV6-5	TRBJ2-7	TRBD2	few	CASSYSVLAGGYEQYF	TGTGCCAGCAGTTACTCGGTGCTAGCGGGGGGTTACGAGCAGTACTTC
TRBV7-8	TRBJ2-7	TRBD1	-	CASSLAADRGRPYEQYF	TGTGCCAGCAGCTTAGCGGCGGACAGGGGGCGGCCCTACGAGCAGTACTTC
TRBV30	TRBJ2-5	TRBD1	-	CALDRVQETQYF	TGTGCCCTCGACAGGGTACAAGAGACCCAGTACTTC
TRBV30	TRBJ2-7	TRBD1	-	CAWSAGTGSYEQYF	TGTGCCTGGAGTGCCGGGACAGGGTCCTACGAGCAGTACTTC
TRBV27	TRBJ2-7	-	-	CASSLGGPSSYEQYF	TGTGCCAGCAGTTTAGGAGGTCCTAGCTCCTACGAGCAGTACTTC
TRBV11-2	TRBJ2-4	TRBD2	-	CASSINGRVAKNIQYF	TGTGCCAGCAGCATAAATGGGAGGGTAGCCAAAAACATTCAGTACTTC
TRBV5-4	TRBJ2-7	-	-	CASSFDPGDSVYEQYF	TGTGCCAGCAGCTTCGACCCTGGGGACTCCGTCTACGAGCAGTACTTC
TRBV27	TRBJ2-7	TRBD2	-	CASSTGTSGYEQYF	TGTGCCAGCAGCACCGGGACTAGCGGGTACGAGCAGTACTTC
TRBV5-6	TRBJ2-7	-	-	CASSLYEETYEQYF	TGTGCCAGCAGCTTGTACGAGGAGACCTACGAGCAGTACTTC
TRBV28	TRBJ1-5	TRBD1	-	CASSSTGSHQPQHF	TGTGCCAGCAGTTCGACAGGGAGTCACCAGCCCCAGCATTTT
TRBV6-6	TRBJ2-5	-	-	CASSGRAAVETQYF	TGTGCCAGCAGCGGAAGAGCGGCCGTGGAGACCCAGTACTTC
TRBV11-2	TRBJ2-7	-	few	CASSLDRGYEQYF	TGTGCCAGCAGCTTAGACAGGGGTTACGAGCAGTACTTC
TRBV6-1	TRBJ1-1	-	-	CASSERQNTEAFF	TGTGCCAGCAGTGAACGACAGAACACTGAAGCTTTCTTT
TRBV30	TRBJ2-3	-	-	CAWSRASTDTQYF	TGTGCCTGGAGCAGGGCTAGCACAGATACGCAGTATTTT
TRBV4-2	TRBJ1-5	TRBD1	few	CASSQETGEAQPQHF	TGTGCCAGCAGCCAGGAGACAGGGGAGGCACAGCCCCAGCATTTT
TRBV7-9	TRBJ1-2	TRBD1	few	CASSGNRGRVYGYTF	TGTGCCAGCAGCGGTAACAGGGGGCGGGTCTATGGCTACACCTTC
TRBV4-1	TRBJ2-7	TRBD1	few	CASSQRTGSYEQYF	TGCGCCAGCAGCCAAAGGACAGGGAGCTACGAGCAGTACTTC
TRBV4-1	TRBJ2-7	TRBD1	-	CASSQRDRGLSSYEQYF	TGCGCCAGCAGCCAACGGGACAGGGGGCTGAGCTCCTACGAGCAGTACTTC
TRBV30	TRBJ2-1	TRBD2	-	CAWTVGGSYNEQFF	TGTGCCTGGACCGTAGGCGGGAGCTACAATGAGCAGTTCTTC
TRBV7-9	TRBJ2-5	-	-	CASSFGTGGLAGGLETQYF	TGTGCCAGCAGCTTCGGGACAGGGGGATTAGCGGGAGGACTGGAGACCCAGTACTTC
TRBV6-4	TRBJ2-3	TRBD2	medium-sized	CASSVLAGGSDTQYF	TGTGCCAGCAGCGTACTAGCGGGGGGGAGCGATACGCAGTATTTT
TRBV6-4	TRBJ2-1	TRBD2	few	CASSVNSGEYNEQFF	TGTGCCAGCAGTGTAAATAGCGGGGAATACAATGAGCAGTTCTTC
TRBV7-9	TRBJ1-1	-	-	CASSPSSLGAFF	TGTGCCAGCAGCCCATCGTCCCTCGGAGCTTTCTTT
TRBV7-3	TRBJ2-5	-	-	CASSNRLGETQYF	TGTGCCAGCAGCAACCGACTAGGAGAGACCCAGTACTTC
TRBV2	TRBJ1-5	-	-	CASKQGLGQPQHF	TGTGCCAGCAAGCAGGGCCTTGGTCAGCCCCAGCATTTT
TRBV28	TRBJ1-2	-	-	CASSFTANYGYTF	TGTGCCAGCAGTTTTACAGCTAACTATGGCTACACCTTC
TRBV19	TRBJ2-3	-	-	CASSMGIRGGTDTQYF	TGTGCCAGTAGTATGGGGATCAGGGGGGGCACAGATACGCAGTATTTT
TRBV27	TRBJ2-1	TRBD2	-	CASSLLRLAEGSNEQFF	TGTGCCAGCAGTTTACTACGACTAGCGGAGGGTTCTAATGAGCAGTTCTTC
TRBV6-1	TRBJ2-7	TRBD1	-	CASRGTGAYEQYF	TGTGCCAGCAGGGGGACAGGGGCCTACGAGCAGTACTTC
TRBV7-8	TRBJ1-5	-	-	CASSQAGNSNQPQHF	TGTGCCAGCAGTCAAGCGGGGAATAGCAATCAGCCCCAGCATTTT
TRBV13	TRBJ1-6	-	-	CASSLWGGLGNSPLHF	TGTGCCAGCAGCTTATGGGGGGGCCTAGGTAATTCACCCCTCCACTTT
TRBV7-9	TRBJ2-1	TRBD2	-	CASSPGRGRGDNEQFF	TGTGCCAGCAGCCCGGGACGGGGGCGGGGGGACAATGAGCAGTTCTTC